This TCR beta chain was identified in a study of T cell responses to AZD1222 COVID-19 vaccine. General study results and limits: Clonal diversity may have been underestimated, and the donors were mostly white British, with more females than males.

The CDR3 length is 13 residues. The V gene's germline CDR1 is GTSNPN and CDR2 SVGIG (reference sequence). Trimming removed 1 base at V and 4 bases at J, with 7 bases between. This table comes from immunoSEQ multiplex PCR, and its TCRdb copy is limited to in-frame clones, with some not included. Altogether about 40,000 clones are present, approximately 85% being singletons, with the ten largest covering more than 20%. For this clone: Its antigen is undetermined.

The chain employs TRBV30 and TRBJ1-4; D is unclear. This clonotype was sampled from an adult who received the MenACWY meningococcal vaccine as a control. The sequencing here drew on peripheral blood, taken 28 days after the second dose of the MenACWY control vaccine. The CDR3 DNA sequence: TGTGCCTGGAGTGACGGATATAATGAAAAACTGTTTTTT. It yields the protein CAWSDGYNEKLFF.